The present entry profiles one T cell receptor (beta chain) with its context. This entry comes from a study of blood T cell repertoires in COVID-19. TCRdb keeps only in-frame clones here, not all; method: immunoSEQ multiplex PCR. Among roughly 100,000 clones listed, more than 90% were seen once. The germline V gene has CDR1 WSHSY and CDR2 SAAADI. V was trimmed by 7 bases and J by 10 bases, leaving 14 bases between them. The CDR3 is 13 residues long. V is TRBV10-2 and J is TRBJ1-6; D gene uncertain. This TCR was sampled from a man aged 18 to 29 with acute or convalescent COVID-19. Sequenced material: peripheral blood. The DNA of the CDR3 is TGCGCCAGCATCCCCCGACTTGACTCACCCCTCCACTTT. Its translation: CASIPRLDSPLHF.